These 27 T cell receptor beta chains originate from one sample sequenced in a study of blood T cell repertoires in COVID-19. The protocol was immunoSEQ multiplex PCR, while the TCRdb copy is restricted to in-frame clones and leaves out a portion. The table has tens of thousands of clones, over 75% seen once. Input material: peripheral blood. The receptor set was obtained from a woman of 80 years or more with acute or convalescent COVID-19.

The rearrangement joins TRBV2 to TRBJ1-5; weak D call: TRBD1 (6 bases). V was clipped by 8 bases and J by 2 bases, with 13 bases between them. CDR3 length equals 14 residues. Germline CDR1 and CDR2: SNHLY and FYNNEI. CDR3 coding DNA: TGTGCCAGCTTTGGGGGCGCTGGCAATCAGCCCCAGCATTTT. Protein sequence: CASFGGAGNQPQHF.

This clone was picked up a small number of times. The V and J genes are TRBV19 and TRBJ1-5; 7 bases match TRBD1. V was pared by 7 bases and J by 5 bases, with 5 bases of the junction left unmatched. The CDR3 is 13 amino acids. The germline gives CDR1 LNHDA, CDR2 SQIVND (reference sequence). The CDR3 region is CASNTGEDQPQHF. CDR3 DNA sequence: TGTGCCAGTAATACAGGGGAGGATCAGCCCCAGCATTTT.

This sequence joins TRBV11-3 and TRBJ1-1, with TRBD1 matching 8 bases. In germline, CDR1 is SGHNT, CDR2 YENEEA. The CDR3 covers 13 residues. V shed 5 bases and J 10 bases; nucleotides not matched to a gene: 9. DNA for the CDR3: TGTGCCAGCAGCGCAGCGACAGGGGACAGAGCTTTCTTT. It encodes CASSAATGDRAFF.

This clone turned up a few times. The CDR3: CAISVDRAAGNTIYF. The CDR3 DNA reads TGTGCCATCAGCGTGGACAGGGCAGCTGGAAACACCATATATTTT. This rearrangement joins TRBV10-3 to TRBJ1-3; 8 nucleotides agree with TRBD1. In germline, CDR1 is ENHRY, CDR2 SYGVKD. The J segment lost 2 bases and the V segment lost 6 bases, leaving 6 bases of the junction unmatched. The CDR3 has 15 residues.

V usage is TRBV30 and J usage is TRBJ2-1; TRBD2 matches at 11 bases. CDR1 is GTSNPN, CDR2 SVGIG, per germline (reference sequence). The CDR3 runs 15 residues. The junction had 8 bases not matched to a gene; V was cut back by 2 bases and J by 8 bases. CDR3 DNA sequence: TGTGCCTGGAGTCCCCCTAGCGGGGGGATACATGAGCAGTTCTTC. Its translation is CAWSPPSGGIHEQFF.

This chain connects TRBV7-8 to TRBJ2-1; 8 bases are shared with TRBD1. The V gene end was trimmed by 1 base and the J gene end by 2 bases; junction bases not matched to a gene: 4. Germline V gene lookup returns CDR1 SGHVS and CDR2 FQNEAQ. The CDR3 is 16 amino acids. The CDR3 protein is CASSLVAGGAYNEQFF. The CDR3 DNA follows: TGTGCCAGCAGCTTAGTGGCAGGGGGCGCCTACAATGAGCAGTTCTTC.

This chain's CDR3 is CASSLKGAGYTF. The CDR3 bases are TGCGCCAGCAGCTTGAAGGGGGCTGGCTACACCTTC. The V and J genes are TRBV5-1 and TRBJ1-2; 7 nucleotides agree with TRBD1. The CDR3 length is 12 residues. CDR1 SGHRS and CDR2 YFSETQ come from the germline V gene. V was pared by 1 base and J by 7 bases, with 1 base of the junction left unmatched.

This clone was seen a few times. The CDR3, as DNA: TGTGCCGCCTCCGAATCCAAGAACAGGGTTCGGAATTCACCCCTCCACTTT. Its translation is CAASESKNRVRNSPLHF. V and J are TRBV30 and TRBJ1-6, with D possibly matching TRBD1 (6 bases). The CDR3 sequence is 17 residues long. V was trimmed by 8 bases and J by 7 bases, leaving 27 bases between them. Germline CDR1 is GTSNPN and CDR2 is SVGIG (reference sequence).

The CDR3 loop reads CASSGLAGAYEQYF. CDR3 in DNA: TGTGCCAGTAGTGGACTAGCGGGAGCCTACGAGCAGTACTTC. This rearrangement joins TRBV19 to TRBJ2-7; TRBD2 aligns across 13 bases. Per germline, CDR1 LNHDA and CDR2 SQIVND (reference sequence). This CDR3 region has 14 residues. V lost 5 bases and J lost 2; bases outside the gene matches: 0.

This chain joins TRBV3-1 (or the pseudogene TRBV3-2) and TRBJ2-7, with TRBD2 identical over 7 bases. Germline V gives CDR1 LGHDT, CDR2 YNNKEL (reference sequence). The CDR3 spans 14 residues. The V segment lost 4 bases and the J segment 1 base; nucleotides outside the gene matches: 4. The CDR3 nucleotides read TGTGCCAGCAGCCTCTCGGGAGGATCCTACGAGCAGTACTTC. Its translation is CASSLSGGSYEQYF.

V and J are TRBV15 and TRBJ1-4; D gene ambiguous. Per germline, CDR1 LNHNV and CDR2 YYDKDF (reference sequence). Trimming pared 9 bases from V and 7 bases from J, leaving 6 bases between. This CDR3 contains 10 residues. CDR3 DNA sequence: TGTGCCACGCGAGGTGAAAAACTGTTTTTT. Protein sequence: CATRGEKLFF.

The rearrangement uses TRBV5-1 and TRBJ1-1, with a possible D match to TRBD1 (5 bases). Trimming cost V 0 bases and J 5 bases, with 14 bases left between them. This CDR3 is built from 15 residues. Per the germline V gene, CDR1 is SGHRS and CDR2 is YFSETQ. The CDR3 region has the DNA TGCGCCAGCAGCTTGGTCCCAGGGCTGTTGACTGAAGCTTTCTTT. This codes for CASSLVPGLLTEAFF.

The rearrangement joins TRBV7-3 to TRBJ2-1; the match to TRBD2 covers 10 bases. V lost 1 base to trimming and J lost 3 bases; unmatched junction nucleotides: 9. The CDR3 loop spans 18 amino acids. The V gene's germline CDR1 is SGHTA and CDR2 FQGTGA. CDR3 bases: TGTGCCAGCAGCTTAAGTCCTAGCGGGAGAGGTAGCTACAATGAGCAGTTCTTC. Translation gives CASSLSPSGRGSYNEQFF.

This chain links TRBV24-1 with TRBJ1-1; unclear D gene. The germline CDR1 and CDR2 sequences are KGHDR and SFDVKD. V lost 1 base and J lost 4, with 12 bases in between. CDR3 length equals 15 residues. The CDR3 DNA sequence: TGTGCCACCAGTGATTTACCTAGCAGGCGCACTGAAGCTTTCTTT. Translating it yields CATSDLPSRRTEAFF.

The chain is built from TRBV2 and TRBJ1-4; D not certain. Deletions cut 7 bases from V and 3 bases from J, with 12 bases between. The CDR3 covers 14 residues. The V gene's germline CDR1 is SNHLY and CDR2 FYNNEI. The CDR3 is CASTSGDANEKLFF. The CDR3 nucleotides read TGTGCCAGCACATCTGGAGATGCTAATGAAAAACTGTTTTTT.

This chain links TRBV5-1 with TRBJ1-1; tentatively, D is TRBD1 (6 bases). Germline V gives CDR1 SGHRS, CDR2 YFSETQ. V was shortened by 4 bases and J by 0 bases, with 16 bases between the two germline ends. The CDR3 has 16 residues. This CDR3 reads CASSGFGGIMNTEAFF. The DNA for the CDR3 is TGCGCCAGCAGCGGTTTTGGGGGCATCATGAACACTGAAGCTTTCTTT.

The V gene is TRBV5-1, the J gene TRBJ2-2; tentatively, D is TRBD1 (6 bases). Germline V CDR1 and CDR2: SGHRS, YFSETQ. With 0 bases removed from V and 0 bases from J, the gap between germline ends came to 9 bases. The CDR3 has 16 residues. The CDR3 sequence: CASSLGTASNTGELFF. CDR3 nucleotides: TGCGCCAGCAGCTTGGGGACAGCATCGAACACCGGGGAGCTGTTTTTT.

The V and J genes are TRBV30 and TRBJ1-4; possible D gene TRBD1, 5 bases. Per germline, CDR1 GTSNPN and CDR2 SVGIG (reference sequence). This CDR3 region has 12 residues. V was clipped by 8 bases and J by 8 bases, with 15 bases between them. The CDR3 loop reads CARGRSGEKLFF. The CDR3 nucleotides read TGTGCCCGGGGACGTTCGGGAGAAAAACTGTTTTTT.

The CDR3 DNA reads TGTGCCAGCAGCGTGGGCGACAGGGCTCCTAACTATGGCTACACCTTC. Its translation is CASSVGDRAPNYGYTF. J is TRBJ1-2 and V is TRBV9; TRBD1 matches 7 bases. The germline gives CDR1 SGDLS, CDR2 YYNGEE. This CDR3 comprises 16 residues. The V and J ends lost 2 bases and 0 bases, in that order; junction bases with no gene match: 7.

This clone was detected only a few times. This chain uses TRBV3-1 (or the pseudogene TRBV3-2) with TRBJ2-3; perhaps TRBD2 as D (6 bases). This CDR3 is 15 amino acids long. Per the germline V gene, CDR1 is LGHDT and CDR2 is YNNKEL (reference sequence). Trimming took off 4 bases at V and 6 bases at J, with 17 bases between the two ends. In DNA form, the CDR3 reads TGTGCCAGCAGCCTCCGACTAGAGGGGCCTGATACGCAGTATTTT. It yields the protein CASSLRLEGPDTQYF.

The CDR3 DNA follows: TGTGCCAGCAGCTCAAGCAGGGTTTCCGAGACCCAGTACTTC. Translating gives CASSSSRVSETQYF. The J gene is TRBJ2-5, the V gene TRBV7-8; D may be TRBD1 (5 bases). The germline V gene has CDR1 SGHVS and CDR2 FQNEAQ. Trimming took off 4 bases at V and 5 bases at J, with 14 bases between the two ends. CDR3 size: 14 residues.

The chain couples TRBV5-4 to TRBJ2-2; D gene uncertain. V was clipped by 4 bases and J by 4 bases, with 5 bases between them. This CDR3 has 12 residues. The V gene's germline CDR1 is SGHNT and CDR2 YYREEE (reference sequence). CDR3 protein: CASSPRTGELFF. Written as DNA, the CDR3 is TGTGCCAGCAGCCCCCGCACCGGGGAGCTGTTTTTT.

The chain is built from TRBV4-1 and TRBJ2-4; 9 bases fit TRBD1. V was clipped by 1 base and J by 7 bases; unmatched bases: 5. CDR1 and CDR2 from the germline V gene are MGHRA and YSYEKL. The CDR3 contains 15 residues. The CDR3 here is CASSQVGDRVNIQYF. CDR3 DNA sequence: TGCGCCAGCAGCCAAGTCGGGGACAGGGTCAACATTCAGTACTTC.

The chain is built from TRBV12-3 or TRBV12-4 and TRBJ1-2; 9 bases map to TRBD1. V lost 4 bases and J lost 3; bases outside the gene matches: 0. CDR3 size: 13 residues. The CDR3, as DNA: TGTGCCAGCAGTTGGGACAGGGACTATGGCTACACCTTC. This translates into CASSWDRDYGYTF.

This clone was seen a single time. CDR3 region: CASSEGWQENTGELFF. The DNA of the CDR3 is TGCGCCAGCAGCGAAGGGTGGCAAGAGAACACCGGGGAGCTGTTTTTT. The chain combines TRBV4-1 with TRBJ2-2; D is unresolved. Trimming shortened V by 5 bases and J by 1 base, and 14 bases separated the two germline ends. Germline-derived CDR1 and CDR2 are MGHRA and YSYEKL. The CDR3 runs 16 residues.

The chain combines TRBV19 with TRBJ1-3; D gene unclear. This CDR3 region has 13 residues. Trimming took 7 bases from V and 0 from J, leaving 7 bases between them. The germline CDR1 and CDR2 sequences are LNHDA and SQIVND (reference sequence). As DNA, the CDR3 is TGTGCCAGTACACACCGCTCTGGAAACACCATATATTTT. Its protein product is CASTHRSGNTIYF.

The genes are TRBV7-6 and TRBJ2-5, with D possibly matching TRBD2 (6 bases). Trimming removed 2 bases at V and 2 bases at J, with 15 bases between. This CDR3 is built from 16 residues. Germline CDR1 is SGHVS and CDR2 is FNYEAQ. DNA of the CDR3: TGTGCCAGCAGCTTAAATCGGGGGATTCCACAAGAGACCCAGTACTTC. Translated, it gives CASSLNRGIPQETQYF. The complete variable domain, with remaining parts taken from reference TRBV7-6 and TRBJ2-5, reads GAGVSQSPRYKVTKRGQDVALRCDPISGHVSLYWYRQALGQGPEFLTYFNYEAQQDKSGLPNDRFSAERPEGSISTLTIQRTEQRDSAMYRCASSLNRGIPQETQYFGPGTRLLVL.